The 16 T cell receptor beta chains below come from one sample, sequenced in a study of shared clonotypes between healthy human individuals. CD8 cells regarded as naive lacked CD45RO, were positively chosen for CCR7, and omitted terminally differentiated effector memory CD45RA+ cells. Clones were read by immunoSEQ multiplex PCR, and TCRdb kept only the in-frame ones, dropping some. The sample has around 2,100,000 clones; roughly 95% are singletons. The sample was naive CD8+ T cells sorted from blood. The receptors derive from a man younger than 35 in good health.

As to this clone: Other DNA sequences in this specimen translate into the identical CDR3. The V and J genes are TRBV5-1 and TRBJ2-1; TRBD2 matches at 7 bases. The J segment lost 7 bases and the V segment lost 0 bases, leaving 4 bases of the junction unmatched. Germline-derived CDR1 and CDR2 are SGHRS and YFSETQ. The CDR3 is 14 residues long. The CDR3 nucleotides read TGCGCCAGCAGCTTGGAGGGAGGGTATAATGAGCAGTTCTTC. It translates to CASSLEGGYNEQFF.

The chain links TRBV7-9 to TRBJ2-2, with 12 bases identical to TRBD1. The germline gives CDR1 SEHNR, CDR2 FQNEAQ (reference sequence). This CDR3 region has 17 residues. The V gene end was trimmed by 1 base and the J gene end by 6 bases; junction bases not matched to a gene: 6. As DNA, the CDR3 is TGTGCCAGCAGCTTAGAAGCGGGACAGGGGGCCCCCGGGGAGCTGTTTTTT. Residues: CASSLEAGQGAPGELFF.

The chain couples TRBV2 to TRBJ1-5; D not certain. V lost 3 bases and J lost 4, with 7 bases in between. There are 13 residues in the CDR3. Per the germline V gene, CDR1 is SNHLY and CDR2 is FYNNEI. The DNA of the CDR3 is TGTGCCAGCAGTGATGGCCCGAATCAGCCCCAGCATTTT. Translating it yields CASSDGPNQPQHF.

This chain connects TRBV4-3 to TRBJ1-2; TRBD1 matches at 9 bases. J lost 8 bases, V lost 0 bases, and 10 bases had no gene match. CDR3 length: 16 residues. Germline V gene data show CDR1 as LGHNA and CDR2 as YSLEER. CDR3 in DNA: TGCGCCAGCAGCCAAGATCTCGGCGACAGGGGGATCGGCTACACCTTC. This gives the protein CASSQDLGDRGIGYTF.

Details on this clone: Other DNA sequences within the sample encode an identical CDR3. J is TRBJ1-1 and V is TRBV29-1; D is uncertain. V dropped 1 base and J dropped 4 bases, with 10 bases sitting between them. Germline assignment: CDR1 SQVTM and CDR2 ANQGSEA. The CDR3 has 13 residues. CDR3 in amino acids: CSVEVGSGTEAFF. In DNA, the CDR3 is TGCAGCGTTGAAGTCGGATCGGGCACTGAAGCTTTCTTT.

This sequence joins TRBV29-1 and TRBJ2-3; 9 bases agree with TRBD1. Per the germline V gene, CDR1 is SQVTM and CDR2 is ANQGSEA. Trimming removed 2 bases from V and 5 bases from J; junction bases left unmatched: 8. The CDR3 has 15 amino acids. CDR3 coding DNA: TGCAGCGTTGAACTAAAGGACAGGGGTGTAGATACGCAGTATTTT. Translated: CSVELKDRGVDTQYF.

V and J are TRBV11-2 and TRBJ2-7; D is possibly TRBD2 (6 bases). Matching the DNA end better, TRBJ2-5 makes the J call doubtful. The CDR3 length is 11 residues. Germline V lookup: CDR1 SGHAT, CDR2 FQNNGV. The CDR3 loop is CASRGGWTQYF. As DNA, the CDR3 is TGTGCCAGCAGGGGAGGCTGGACCCAGTACTTC.

The J gene is TRBJ2-7, the V gene TRBV15; tentatively, D is TRBD2 (6 bases). Between the trimmed V and J ends, which lost 0 bases and 3 bases, there was a span of 9 bases. This CDR3 has 14 amino acids. Germline values: CDR1 LNHNV, CDR2 YYDKDF (reference sequence). CDR3 loop: CATSREGRNYEQYF. As DNA, the CDR3 is TGTGCCACCAGCAGAGAGGGGAGGAACTACGAGCAGTACTTC. Variable domain in full (rest from reference TRBV15 and TRBJ2-7): DAMVIQNPRYQVTQFGKPVTLSCSQTLNHNVMYWYQQKSSQAPKLLFHYYDKDFNNEADTPDNFQSRRPNTSFCFLDIRSPGLGDTAMYLCATSREGRNYEQYFGPGTRLTVT.

V is TRBV19 and J is TRBJ2-7, with 9 bases that match TRBD1. This CDR3 spans 15 amino acids. With 3 bases clipped from V and 5 bases from J, the junction kept 8 bases outside the gene matches. In germline, CDR1 is LNHDA, CDR2 SQIVND (reference sequence). The CDR3: CASSMTTGGLNEQYF. The CDR3 bases are TGTGCCAGTAGTATGACCACAGGGGGCCTCAACGAGCAGTACTTC.

J is TRBJ2-2 and V is TRBV29-1, with a tentative D call TRBD2 (6 bases). The V end lost 5 bases, the J end lost 7 bases, and 17 bases lay between the germline ends. The length of the CDR3 is 14 residues. Germline CDR1 is SQVTM and CDR2 is ANQGSEA. The CDR3 is CSVSYGREDGELFF. As DNA, the CDR3 is TGCAGCGTTTCTTATGGCAGGGAGGACGGGGAGCTGTTTTTT.

The chain employs TRBV30 and TRBJ1-2, with D possibly matching TRBD1 (6 bases). V shed 2 bases and J shed 10 bases, with 17 bases lying between them. CDR3 length: 13 amino acids. Germline lookup yields CDR1 GTSNPN and CDR2 SVGIG (reference sequence). The CDR3 region is CAWSLLGADDYTF. As DNA, the CDR3 is TGTGCCTGGAGTCTTTTGGGGGCGGATGACTACACCTTC.

The rearrangement uses TRBV10-3 and TRBJ2-7; the D is unclear. V was trimmed by 0 bases and J by 11 bases, leaving 14 bases between them. The CDR3 length is 13 residues. In germline, CDR1 is ENHRY, CDR2 SYGVKD. The CDR3 loop reads CAISESGRSSEYF. For the CDR3, the DNA is TGTGCCATCAGTGAGTCCGGACGGTCTTCGGAGTACTTC.

J is TRBJ1-4 and V is TRBV25-1, with D unresolved. V lost 0 bases and J lost 7, with 12 bases in between. This CDR3 has 15 residues. Germline-derived CDR1 and CDR2 are MGHDK and SYGVNS. This chain's CDR3 is CASSEYEGLGEKLFF. The CDR3 coding sequence is TGTGCCAGCAGTGAATATGAGGGTCTTGGTGAAAAACTGTTTTTT.

V usage is TRBV10-3 and J usage is TRBJ2-7, with D perhaps assigned TRBD1 or TRBD2 (7 bases each). V dropped 3 bases and J dropped 7 bases, with 19 bases sitting between them. This CDR3 has 15 amino acids. The V gene's germline CDR1 is ENHRY and CDR2 SYGVKD. As DNA, the CDR3 is TGTGCCATCAGTGATGGGAGGGGGCAAGGGCCTGAGCAGTACTTC. This gives the protein CAISDGRGQGPEQYF.

The chain couples TRBV7-9 to TRBJ2-2; D is undetermined. The CDR3 totals 13 residues. With 0 bases removed from V and 13 bases from J, the gap between germline ends came to 12 bases. The germline V gene has CDR1 SEHNR and CDR2 FQNEAQ (reference sequence). The CDR3 bases are TGTGCCAGCAGCTTAGCGGAGACGTATGGGCTGTTTTTT. It specifies CASSLAETYGLFF.

This sequence joins TRBV28 and TRBJ1-6, with 7 bases lining up with TRBD1. From germline, CDR1 is MDHEN and CDR2 SYDVKM. The CDR3 totals 15 residues. Trimming removed 5 bases from V and 13 bases from J; junction bases left unmatched: 14. The CDR3 sequence is CASSPDSGTAIPLHF. In nucleotides, the CDR3 is TGTGCCAGCAGTCCAGACTCCGGGACAGCCATTCCCCTCCACTTT.